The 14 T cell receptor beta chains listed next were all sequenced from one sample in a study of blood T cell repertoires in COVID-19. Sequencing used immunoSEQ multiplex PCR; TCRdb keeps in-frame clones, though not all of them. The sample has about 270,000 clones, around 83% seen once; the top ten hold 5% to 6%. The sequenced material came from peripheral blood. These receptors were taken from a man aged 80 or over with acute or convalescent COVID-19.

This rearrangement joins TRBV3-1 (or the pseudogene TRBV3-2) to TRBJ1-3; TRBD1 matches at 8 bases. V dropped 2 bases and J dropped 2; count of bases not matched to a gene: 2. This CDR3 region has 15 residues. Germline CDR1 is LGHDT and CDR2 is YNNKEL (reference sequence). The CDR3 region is CASSQTQGAGNTIYF. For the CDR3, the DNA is TGTGCCAGCAGCCAAACACAGGGGGCTGGAAACACCATATATTTT.

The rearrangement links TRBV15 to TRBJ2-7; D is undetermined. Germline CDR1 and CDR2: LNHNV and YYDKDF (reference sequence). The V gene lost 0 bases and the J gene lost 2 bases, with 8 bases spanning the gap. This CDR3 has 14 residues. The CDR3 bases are TGTGCCACCAGCAGAGATCCAGGAACCTACGAGCAGTACTTC. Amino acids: CATSRDPGTYEQYF.

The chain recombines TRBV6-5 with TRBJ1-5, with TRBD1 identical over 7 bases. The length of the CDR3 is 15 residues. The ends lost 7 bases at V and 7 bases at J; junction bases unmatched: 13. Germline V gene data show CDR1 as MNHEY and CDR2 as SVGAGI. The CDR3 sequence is CASNSATGLGQPQHF. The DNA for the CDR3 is TGTGCCAGCAACTCCGCGACAGGGTTGGGCCAGCCCCAGCATTTT.

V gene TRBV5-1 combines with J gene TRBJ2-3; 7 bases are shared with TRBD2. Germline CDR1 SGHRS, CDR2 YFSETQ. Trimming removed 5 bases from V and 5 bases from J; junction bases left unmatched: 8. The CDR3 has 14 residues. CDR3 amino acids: CASRATGGGDTQYF. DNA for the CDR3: TGCGCCAGCAGGGCCACGGGAGGTGGAGATACGCAGTATTTT.

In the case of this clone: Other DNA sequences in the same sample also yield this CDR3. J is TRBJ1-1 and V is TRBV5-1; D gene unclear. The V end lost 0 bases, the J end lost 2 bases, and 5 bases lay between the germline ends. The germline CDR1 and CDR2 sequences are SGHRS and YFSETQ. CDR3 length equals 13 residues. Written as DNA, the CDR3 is TGCGCCAGCAGCTTGGCAGAAAACACTGAAGCTTTCTTT. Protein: CASSLAENTEAFF.

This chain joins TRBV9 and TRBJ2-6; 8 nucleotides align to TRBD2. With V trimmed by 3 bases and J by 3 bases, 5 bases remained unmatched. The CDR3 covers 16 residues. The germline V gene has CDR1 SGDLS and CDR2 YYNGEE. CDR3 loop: CASSAGRVGGANVLTF. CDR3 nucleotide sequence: TGTGCCAGCAGCGCCGGGAGGGTCGGTGGGGCCAACGTCCTGACTTTC.

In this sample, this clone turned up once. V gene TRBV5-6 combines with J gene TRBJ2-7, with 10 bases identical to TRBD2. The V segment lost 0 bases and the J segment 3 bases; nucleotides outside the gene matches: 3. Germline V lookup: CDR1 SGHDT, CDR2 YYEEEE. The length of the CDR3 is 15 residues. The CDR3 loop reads CASSLGGLADYEQYF. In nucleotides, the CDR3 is TGTGCCAGCAGCTTGGGAGGACTAGCGGACTACGAGCAGTACTTC.

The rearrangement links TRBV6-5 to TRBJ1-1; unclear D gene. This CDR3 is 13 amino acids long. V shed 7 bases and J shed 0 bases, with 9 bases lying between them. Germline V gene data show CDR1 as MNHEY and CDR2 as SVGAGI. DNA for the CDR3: TGTGCCAGCACCGACACGCTGAACACTGAAGCTTTCTTT. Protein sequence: CASTDTLNTEAFF.

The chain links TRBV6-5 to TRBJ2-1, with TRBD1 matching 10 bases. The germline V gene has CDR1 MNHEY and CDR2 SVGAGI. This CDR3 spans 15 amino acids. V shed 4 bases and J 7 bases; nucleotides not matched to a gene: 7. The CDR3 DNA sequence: TGTGCCAGCAGTTTGACAGGGGGCGGTTGGAATGAGCAGTTCTTC. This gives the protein CASSLTGGGWNEQFF.

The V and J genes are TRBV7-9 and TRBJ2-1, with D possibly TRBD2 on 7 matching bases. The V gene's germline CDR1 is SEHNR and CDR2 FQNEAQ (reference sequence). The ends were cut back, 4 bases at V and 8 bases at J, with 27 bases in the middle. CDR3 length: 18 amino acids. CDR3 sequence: CASSSRLTGRLGGDEQFF. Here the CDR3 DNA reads TGTGCCAGCAGCTCTCGCCTTACAGGGCGCCTAGGGGGGGATGAGCAGTTCTTC. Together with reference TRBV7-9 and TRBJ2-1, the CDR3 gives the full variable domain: DTGVSQNPRHKITKRGQNVTFRCDPISEHNRLYWYRQTLGQGPEFLTYFQNEAQLEKSRLLSDRFSAERPKGSFSTLEIQRTEQGDSAMYLCASSSRLTGRLGGDEQFFGPGTRLTVL.

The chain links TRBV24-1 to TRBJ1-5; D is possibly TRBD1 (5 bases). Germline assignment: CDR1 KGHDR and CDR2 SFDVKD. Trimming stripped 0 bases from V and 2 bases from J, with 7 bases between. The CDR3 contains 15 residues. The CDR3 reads CATSDLQGRNQPQHF. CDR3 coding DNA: TGTGCCACCAGTGATTTGCAGGGCCGCAATCAGCCCCAGCATTTT.

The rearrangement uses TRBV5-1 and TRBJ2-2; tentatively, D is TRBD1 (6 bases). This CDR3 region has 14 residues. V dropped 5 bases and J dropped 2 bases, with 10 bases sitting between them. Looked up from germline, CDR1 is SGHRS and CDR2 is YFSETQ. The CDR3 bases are TGCGCCAGCAGTGCACAGGGAAACACCGGGGAGCTGTTTTTT. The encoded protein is CASSAQGNTGELFF.

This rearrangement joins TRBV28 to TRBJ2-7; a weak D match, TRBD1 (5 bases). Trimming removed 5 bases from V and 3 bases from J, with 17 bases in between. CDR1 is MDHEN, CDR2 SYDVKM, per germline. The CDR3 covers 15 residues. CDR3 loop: CASSHIKAGRYEQYF. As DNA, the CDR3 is TGTGCCAGCAGTCATATAAAGGCAGGGCGCTACGAGCAGTACTTC.

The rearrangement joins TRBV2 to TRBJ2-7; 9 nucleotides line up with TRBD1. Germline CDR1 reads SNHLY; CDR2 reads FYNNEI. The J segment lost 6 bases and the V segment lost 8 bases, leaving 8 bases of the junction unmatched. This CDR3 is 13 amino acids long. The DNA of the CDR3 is TGTGCCAGCCAAACAGGGGGCTTTGGCGAGCAGTACTTC. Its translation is CASQTGGFGEQYF.